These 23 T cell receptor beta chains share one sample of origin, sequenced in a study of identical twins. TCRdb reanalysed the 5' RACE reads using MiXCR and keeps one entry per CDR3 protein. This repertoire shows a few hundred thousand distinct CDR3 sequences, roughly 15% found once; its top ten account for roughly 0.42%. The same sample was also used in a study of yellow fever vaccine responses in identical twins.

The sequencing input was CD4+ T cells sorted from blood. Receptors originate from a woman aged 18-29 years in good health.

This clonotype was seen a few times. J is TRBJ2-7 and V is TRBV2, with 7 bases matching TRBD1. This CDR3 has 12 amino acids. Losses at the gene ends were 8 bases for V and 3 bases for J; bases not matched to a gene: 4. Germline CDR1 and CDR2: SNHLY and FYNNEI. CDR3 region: CASLRDSYEQYV. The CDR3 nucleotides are TGTGCCAGCCTCCGGGACAGCTACGAGCAGTACGTC.

CDR3 sequence reads: CANQDSLHNEQFF. The DNA of the CDR3 is TGTGCCAACCAAGACAGCCTGCATAATGAGCAGTTCTTC. This chain connects TRBV10-3 to TRBJ2-1, with D perhaps matching TRBD1 (5 bases). Germline CDR1 reads ENHRY; CDR2 reads SYGVKD. Trimming cost V 10 bases and J 7 bases, with 17 bases left between them. This CDR3 spans 13 amino acids.

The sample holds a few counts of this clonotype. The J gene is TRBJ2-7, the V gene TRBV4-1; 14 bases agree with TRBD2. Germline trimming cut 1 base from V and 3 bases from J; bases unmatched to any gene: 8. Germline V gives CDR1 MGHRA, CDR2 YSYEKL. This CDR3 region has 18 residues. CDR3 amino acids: CASSQGVAGLAGDYEQYF. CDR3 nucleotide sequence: TGCGCCAGCAGCCAAGGGGTTGCGGGACTAGCGGGAGACTACGAGCAGTACTTC.

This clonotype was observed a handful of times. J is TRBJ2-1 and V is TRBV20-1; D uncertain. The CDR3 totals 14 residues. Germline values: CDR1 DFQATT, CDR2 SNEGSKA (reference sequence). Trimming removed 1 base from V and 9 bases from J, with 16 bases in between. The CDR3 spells CSARADGRTAEQFF. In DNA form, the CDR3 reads TGCAGTGCTAGAGCCGATGGCCGGACGGCTGAGCAGTTCTTC.

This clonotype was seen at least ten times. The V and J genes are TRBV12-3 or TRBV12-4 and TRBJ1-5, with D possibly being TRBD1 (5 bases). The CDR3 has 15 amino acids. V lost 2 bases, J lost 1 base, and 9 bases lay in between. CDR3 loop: CASSLWGRSNQPQHF. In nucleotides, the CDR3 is TGTGCCAGCAGTTTATGGGGCAGGAGCAATCAGCCCCAGCATTTT.

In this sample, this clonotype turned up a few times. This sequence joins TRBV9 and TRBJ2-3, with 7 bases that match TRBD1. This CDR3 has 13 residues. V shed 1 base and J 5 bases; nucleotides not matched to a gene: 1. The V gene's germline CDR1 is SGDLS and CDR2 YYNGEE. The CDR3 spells CASSVPGGDTQYF. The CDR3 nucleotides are TGTGCCAGCAGCGTACCAGGGGGAGATACGCAGTATTTT.

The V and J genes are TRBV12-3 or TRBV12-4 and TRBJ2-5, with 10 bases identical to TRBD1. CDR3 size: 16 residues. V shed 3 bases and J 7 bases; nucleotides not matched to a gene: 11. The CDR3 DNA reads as TGTGCCAGCAGTTTTCAAAGGACAGGGGGATTGGGGACCCAGTACTTC. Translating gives CASSFQRTGGLGTQYF.

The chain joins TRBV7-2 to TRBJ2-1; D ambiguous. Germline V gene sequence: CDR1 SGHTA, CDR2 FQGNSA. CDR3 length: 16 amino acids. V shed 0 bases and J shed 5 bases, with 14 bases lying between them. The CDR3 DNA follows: TGTGCCAGCAGCTTAGCAGCACTTTACTGGGACAATGAGCAGTTCTTC. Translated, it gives CASSLAALYWDNEQFF. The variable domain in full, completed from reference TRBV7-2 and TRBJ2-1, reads GAGVSQSPSNKVTEKGKDVELRCDPISGHTALYWYRQSLGQGLEFLIYFQGNSAPDKSGLPSDRFSAERTGGSVSTLTIQRTQQEDSAVYLCASSLAALYWDNEQFFGPGTRLTVL.

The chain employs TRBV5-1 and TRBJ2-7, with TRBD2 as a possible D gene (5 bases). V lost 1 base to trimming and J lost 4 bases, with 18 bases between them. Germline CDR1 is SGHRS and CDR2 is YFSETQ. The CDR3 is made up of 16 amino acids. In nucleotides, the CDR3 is TGCGCCAGCAGCTTGCAGGATCTGGGCCGGGGATACGAGCAGTACTTC. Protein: CASSLQDLGRGYEQYF. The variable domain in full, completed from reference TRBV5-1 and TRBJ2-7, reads KAGVTQTPRYLIKTRGQQVTLSCSPISGHRSVSWYQQTPGQGLQFLFEYFSETQRNKGNFPGRFSGRQFSNSRSEMNVSTLELGDSALYLCASSLQDLGRGYEQYFGPGTRLTVT.

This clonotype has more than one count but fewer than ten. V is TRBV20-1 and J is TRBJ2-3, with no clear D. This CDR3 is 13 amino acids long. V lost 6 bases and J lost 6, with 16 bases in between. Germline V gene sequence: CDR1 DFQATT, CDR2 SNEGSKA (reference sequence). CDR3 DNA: TGCAGTGCCAGACAACCCGCTAGGGATACGCAGTATTTT. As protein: CSARQPARDTQYF.

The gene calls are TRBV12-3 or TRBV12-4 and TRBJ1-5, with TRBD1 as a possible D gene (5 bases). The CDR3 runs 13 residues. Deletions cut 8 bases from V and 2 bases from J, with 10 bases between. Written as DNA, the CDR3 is TGTGCCAGCGGGCGGGGGGGCAATCAGCCCCAGCATTTT. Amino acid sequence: CASGRGGNQPQHF.

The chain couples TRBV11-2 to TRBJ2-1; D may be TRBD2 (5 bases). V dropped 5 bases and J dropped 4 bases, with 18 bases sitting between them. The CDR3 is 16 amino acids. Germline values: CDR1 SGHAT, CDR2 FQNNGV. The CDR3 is CASSHTGSGTYNEQFF. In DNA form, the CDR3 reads TGTGCCAGCAGCCACACCGGGTCGGGAACTTACAATGAGCAGTTCTTC. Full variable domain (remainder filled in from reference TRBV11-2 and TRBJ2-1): EAGVAQSPRYKIIEKRQSVAFWCNPISGHATLYWYQQILGQGPKLLIQFQNNGVVDDSQLPKDRFSAERLKGVDSTLKIQPAKLEDSAVYLCASSHTGSGTYNEQFFGPGTRLTVL.

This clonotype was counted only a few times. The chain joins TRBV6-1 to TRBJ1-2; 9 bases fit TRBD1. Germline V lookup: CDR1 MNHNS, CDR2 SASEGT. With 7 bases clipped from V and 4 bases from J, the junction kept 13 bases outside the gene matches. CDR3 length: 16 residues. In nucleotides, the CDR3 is TGTGCCAGCACGCGGGACAGGGTGGGGGTTGGCTATGGCTACACCTTC. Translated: CASTRDRVGVGYGYTF.

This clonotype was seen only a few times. CDR3 sequence reads: CASSEVIGISYEQYF. The CDR3 DNA reads as TGTGCCAGCAGTGAAGTGATAGGGATCTCCTACGAGCAGTACTTC. The rearrangement joins TRBV2 to TRBJ2-7; D uncertain. CDR1 and CDR2 (germline): SNHLY, FYNNEI. This CDR3 contains 15 residues. The V gene lost 1 base and the J gene lost 0 bases, with 10 bases spanning the gap. Full variable domain (remainder filled in from reference TRBV2 and TRBJ2-7): EPEVTQTPSHQVTQMGQEVILRCVPISNHLYFYWYRQILGQKVEFLVSFYNNEISEKSEIFDDQFSVERPDGSNFTLKIRSTKLEDSAMYFCASSEVIGISYEQYFGPGTRLTVT.

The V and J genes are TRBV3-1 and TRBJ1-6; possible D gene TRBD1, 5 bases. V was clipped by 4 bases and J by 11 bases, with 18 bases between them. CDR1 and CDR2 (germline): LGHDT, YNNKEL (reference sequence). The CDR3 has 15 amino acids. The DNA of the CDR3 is TGTGCCAGCAGCCCGCCGGACGGACAAGTGACACCCCTCCACTTT. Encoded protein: CASSPPDGQVTPLHF.

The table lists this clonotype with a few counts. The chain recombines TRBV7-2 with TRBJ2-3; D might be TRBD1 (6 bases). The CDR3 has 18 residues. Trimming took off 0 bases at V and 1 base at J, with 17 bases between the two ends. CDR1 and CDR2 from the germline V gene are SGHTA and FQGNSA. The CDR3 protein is CASSLALTSGHGTDTQYF. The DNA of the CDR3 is TGTGCCAGCAGCTTAGCCCTTACCTCGGGACATGGCACAGATACGCAGTATTTT.

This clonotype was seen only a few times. The CDR3 nucleotides read TGCAGTGCTACCTCAGGGGGCGCCGGCACCGGGGAGCTGTTTTTT. This sequence encodes CSATSGGAGTGELFF. The chain has TRBV20-1 and TRBJ2-2, with 8 positions matching TRBD1. CDR1 and CDR2 (germline): DFQATT, SNEGSKA (reference sequence). V gave up 4 bases and J gave up 4 bases; unmatched junction bases: 8. This CDR3 region has 15 residues.

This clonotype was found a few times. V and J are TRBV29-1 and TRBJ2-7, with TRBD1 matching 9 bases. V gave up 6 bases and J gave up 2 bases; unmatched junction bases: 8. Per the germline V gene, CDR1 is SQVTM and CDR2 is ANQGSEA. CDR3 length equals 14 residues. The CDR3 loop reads CSVRRDRAPYEQYF. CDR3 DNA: TGCAGCGTCCGTAGGGACAGGGCCCCCTACGAGCAGTACTTC.

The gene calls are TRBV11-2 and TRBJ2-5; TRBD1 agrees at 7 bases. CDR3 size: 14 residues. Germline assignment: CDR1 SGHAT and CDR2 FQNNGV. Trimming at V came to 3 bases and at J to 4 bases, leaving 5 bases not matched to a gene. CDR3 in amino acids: CASSLRQGGETQYF. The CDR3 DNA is TGTGCCAGCAGCTTGCGACAGGGTGGAGAGACCCAGTACTTC. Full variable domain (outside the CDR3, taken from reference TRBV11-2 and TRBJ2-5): EAGVAQSPRYKIIEKRQSVAFWCNPISGHATLYWYQQILGQGPKLLIQFQNNGVVDDSQLPKDRFSAERLKGVDSTLKIQPAKLEDSAVYLCASSLRQGGETQYFGPGTRLLVL.

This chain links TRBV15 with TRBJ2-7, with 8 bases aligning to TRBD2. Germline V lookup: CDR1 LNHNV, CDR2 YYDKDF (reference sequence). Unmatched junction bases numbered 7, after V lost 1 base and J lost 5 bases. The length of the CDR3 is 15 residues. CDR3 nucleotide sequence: TGTGCCACCAGCAGAGGGGAAGCGGGAGTAAACGAGCAGTACTTC. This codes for CATSRGEAGVNEQYF. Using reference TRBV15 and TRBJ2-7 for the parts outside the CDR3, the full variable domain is DAMVIQNPRYQVTQFGKPVTLSCSQTLNHNVMYWYQQKSSQAPKLLFHYYDKDFNNEADTPDNFQSRRPNTSFCFLDIRSPGLGDTAMYLCATSRGEAGVNEQYFGPGTRLTVT.

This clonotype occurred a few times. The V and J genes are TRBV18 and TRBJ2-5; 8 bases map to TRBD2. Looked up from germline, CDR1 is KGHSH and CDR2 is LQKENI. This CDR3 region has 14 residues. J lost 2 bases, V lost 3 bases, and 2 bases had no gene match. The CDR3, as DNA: TGTGCCAGCTCACCCGGACTAGCTCAAGAGACCCAGTACTTC. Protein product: CASSPGLAQETQYF.

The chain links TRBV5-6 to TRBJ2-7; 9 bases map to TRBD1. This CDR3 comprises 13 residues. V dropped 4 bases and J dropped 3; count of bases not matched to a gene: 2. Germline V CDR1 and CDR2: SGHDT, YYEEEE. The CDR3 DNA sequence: TGTGCCAGCAGCGGGGGACAGGGCTACGAGCAGTACGTC. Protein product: CASSGGQGYEQYV.

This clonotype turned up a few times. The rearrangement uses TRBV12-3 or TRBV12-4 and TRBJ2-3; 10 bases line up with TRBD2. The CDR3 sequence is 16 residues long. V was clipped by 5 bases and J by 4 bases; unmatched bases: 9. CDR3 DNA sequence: TGTGCCAGCAGTGAACCCCGGGGACTAGCGCCAGATACGCAGTATTTT. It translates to CASSEPRGLAPDTQYF.